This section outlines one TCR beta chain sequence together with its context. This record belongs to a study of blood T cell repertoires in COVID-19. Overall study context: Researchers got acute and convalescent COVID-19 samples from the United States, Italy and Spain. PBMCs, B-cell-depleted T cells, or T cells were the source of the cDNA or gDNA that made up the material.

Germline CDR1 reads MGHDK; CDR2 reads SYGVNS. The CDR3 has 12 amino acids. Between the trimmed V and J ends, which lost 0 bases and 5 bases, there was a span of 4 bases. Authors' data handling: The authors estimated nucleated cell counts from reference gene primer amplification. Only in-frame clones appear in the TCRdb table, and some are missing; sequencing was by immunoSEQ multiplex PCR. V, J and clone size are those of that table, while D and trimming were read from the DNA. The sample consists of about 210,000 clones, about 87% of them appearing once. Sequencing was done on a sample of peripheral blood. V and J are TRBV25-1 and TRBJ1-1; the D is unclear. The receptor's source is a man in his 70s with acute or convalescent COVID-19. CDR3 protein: CASSEYATEAFF. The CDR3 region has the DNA TGTGCCAGCAGTGAATATGCGACTGAAGCTTTCTTT. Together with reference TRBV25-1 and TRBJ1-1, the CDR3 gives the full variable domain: EADIYQTPRYLVIGTGKKITLECSQTMGHDKMYWYQQDPGMELHLIHYSYGVNSTEKGDLSSESTVSRIRTEHFPLTLESARPSHTSQYLCASSEYATEAFFGQGTRLTVV.